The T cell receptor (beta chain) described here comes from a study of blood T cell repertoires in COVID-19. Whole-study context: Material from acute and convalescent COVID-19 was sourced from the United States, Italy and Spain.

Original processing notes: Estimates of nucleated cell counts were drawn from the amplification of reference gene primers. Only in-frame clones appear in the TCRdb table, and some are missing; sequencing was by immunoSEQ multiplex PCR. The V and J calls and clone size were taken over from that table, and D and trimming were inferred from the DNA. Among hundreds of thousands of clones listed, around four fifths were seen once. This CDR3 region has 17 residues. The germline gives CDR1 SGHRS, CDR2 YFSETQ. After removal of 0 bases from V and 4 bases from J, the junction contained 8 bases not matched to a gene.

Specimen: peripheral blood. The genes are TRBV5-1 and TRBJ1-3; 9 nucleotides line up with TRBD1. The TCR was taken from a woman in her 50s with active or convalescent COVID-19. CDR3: CASSLGPTTGGGNTIYF. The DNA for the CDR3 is TGCGCCAGCAGCTTGGGACCGACGACAGGGGGAGGAAACACCATATATTTT. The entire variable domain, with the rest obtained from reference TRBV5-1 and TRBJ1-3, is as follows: KAGVTQTPRYLIKTRGQQVTLSCSPISGHRSVSWYQQTPGQGLQFLFEYFSETQRNKGNFPGRFSGRQFSNSRSEMNVSTLELGDSALYLCASSLGPTTGGGNTIYFGEGSWLTVV.